This T cell receptor beta chain comes out of a study of identical twins. Study-level points and caveats: Researchers reported weaker excess twin sharing in beta out-of-frame sequences.

V dropped 7 bases and J dropped 5; count of bases not matched to a gene: 3. The CDR3 runs to 12 residues. TCRdb redid the calling of the 5' RACE reads with MiXCR, one entry per CDR3 protein. The top ten hold 40% to 45% of the sample, which has some 190,000 distinct CDR3 sequences, less than 20% seen once. In this sample, this clonotype turned up a few times. Its matching antigen is unknown. These data also formed part of another study, on T cells expressing NK-cell markers. That study adds: The authors derived TCR beta repertoires from sorted CD3+CD56+NKG2C+, CD3+CD56+NKG2C- and CD3+CD56-NKG2C+ T cells. Restriction of sorting to alpha-beta TCR T cells was accomplished in several experiments using an anti-gamma-delta TCR antibody.

The genes are TRBV12-3 or TRBV12-4 and TRBJ2-3, with 7 bases matching TRBD2. This clonotype was sampled from a young woman in good health. The specimen was CD8+ T cells sorted from blood. The DNA of the CDR3 is TGTGCCAGCACCCCGGGGGGAGATACGCAGTATTTT. This codes for CASTPGGDTQYF.